In this sample, the clone carrying this T cell receptor beta chain turned up a few times. The antigen is undetermined. Study-wide findings and caveats: Greatest tumor Treg TCR overlap was with tumor naive CD4+ cells.

Constant-region reverse primers amplified full-length variable regions, followed by semi-nested Nested Universal Primer A PCR. One entry per CDR3 protein results from TCRdb running MiXCR on the 5' RACE reads. The sample has around 30,000 distinct CDR3 sequences; 20% to 30% are singletons. Deletions cut 3 bases from V and 9 bases from J, with 6 bases between. The CDR3 has 11 amino acids. The TCR sequence derives from a female donor with breast cancer. The sequenced sample consisted of naive CD4+ T cells sorted from a lymph node. Subset noted: naive CD4+ T cells, CD4+CD45RA+CD25-. This sequence joins TRBV12-3 or TRBV12-4 and TRBJ2-1, with D possibly matching TRBD2 (6 bases). The CDR3 is CASSLEGEQFF. CDR3 nucleotide sequence: TGTGCCAGCAGTTTGGAGGGTGAGCAGTTCTTC.